This is a list of T cell receptor beta chains from one sample in a study of regulatory T cells in long-lasting Graves disease. TCRdb re-derived calls from the multiplex PCR reads in MiXCR, one entry per CDR3 protein. The sample carries approximately 380,000 distinct CDR3 sequences, around 21% recorded once. Sequencing used peripheral blood mononuclear cells (PBMCs), obtained when the disease was refractory, from a patient treated with antithyroid drugs. These receptors were obtained from a female donor with Graves disease. Each CDR3 is given with its conserved first and last residue. D genes are given only for firm matches.

TRBJ1-1 19 TRBV20-1 TRBD1 CSARGTDRGSFWGDTEAFF
TRBJ1-5 17 TRBV20-1 TRBD1 CSARDRGFMFGNQPQHF
TRBJ2-7 16 TRBV7-2 - CASSPTSGTTSYEQYF
TRBJ2-5 15 TRBV3-1 - CASSQFSISQETQYF
TRBJ2-7 15 TRBV12-3/TRBV12-4 - CASSLVSSISYEQYF
TRBJ1-2 12 TRBV6-1 TRBD1 CASSRDRSGYTF
TRBJ2-7 13 TRBV20-1 - CSAMYGGSYEQYF
TRBJ2-3 16 TRBV3-1 TRBD2 CASSKTGTRATDTQYF
TRBJ2-5 14 TRBV6-5 - CASSYSVLRETQYF
TRBJ1-2 14 TRBV7-2 - CASSYRGRDYGYTF
TRBJ2-7 14 TRBV19 TRBD1 CASSIGQGDYEQYF
TRBJ2-7 13 TRBV29-1 TRBD2 CSVAGTSSTEQYF
TRBJ2-7 12 TRBV12-3/TRBV12-4 - CASSLSLYEQYF
TRBJ2-7 12 TRBV7-9 - CASSGQNYEQYF
TRBJ2-5 15 TRBV7-9 TRBD2 CASSPSRTSWETQYF
TRBJ2-5 15 TRBV3-1 - CASSPIAGIEETQYF
TRBJ2-7 15 TRBV9 TRBD1 CASSAGQGYSYEQYF
TRBJ2-7 13 TRBV11-2 - CASSLASAYEQYF
TRBJ2-7 16 TRBV30 - CAWSVGPPAATYEQYF
TRBJ2-2 17 TRBV7-9 - CASSLVWAGQNTGELFF
TRBJ2-5 14 TRBV29-1 - CSVDSSGPKETQYF
TRBJ2-7 14 TRBV7-2 TRBD2 CASSLSGSDYEQYF
TRBJ2-7 16 TRBV30 TRBD2 CAWSVPQAGDPLKQYF
TRBJ2-2 16 TRBV11-3 - CASSPLSSTNTGELFF
TRBJ2-5 16 TRBV19 TRBD2 CASSIAPRAGEETQYF
TRBJ1-5 16 TRBV6-2/TRBV6-3 TRBD1 CASSPWEGAVIQPQHF
TRBJ2-3 15 TRBV5-1 TRBD2 CASSGAGGPTDTQYF
TRBJ2-1 13 TRBV7-9 - CASSLADHNEQFF
TRBJ1-5 14 TRBV7-2 - CASSADLLNQPQHF
TRBJ2-3 12 TRBV2 - CASSVIEDTQYF
TRBJ1-6 15 TRBV3-1 - CASSQDPGGRSPLHF
TRBJ2-7 15 TRBV20-1 TRBD2 CSARSGTSGLYEQYF
TRBJ2-7 16 TRBV4-2 - CASSQVGGFNSYEQYF
TRBJ2-2 16 TRBV24-1 TRBD2 CATSEAGVVDTGELFF
TRBJ1-6 14 TRBV7-9 - CASSLRGINSPLHF
TRBJ1-1 17 TRBV29-1 TRBD1 CSVRQTGSPWRNTEAFF
TRBJ1-5 17 TRBV30 TRBD1 CAWSDRGRLWDNQPQHF
TRBJ1-1 13 TRBV6-2/TRBV6-3 - CASSVQTSPEAFF
TRBJ2-5 15 TRBV6-5 - CASSFTGPTKETQYF
TRBJ2-7 15 TRBV30 TRBD2 CAWSVTSGRPYEQYF
TRBJ1-1 14 TRBV20-1 - CSARDQIGGAPAFF
TRBJ2-7 16 TRBV5-1 - CASSLGLGGRTYEQYF
TRBJ1-6 15 TRBV27 - CASSFGGLGGSPLHF
TRBJ1-1 15 TRBV14 - CASSQDGEGSTEAFF
TRBJ2-5 14 TRBV10-3 - CAISERSVQETQYF